This TCR beta chain comes out of a study of blood T cells in healthy people across ages. A J-beta primer mix and a sample-barcoded 5' primer were used in a second PCR of roughly 6 to 11 cycles. TCRdb processed the 5' RACE reads anew with MiXCR; each CDR3 protein has one entry. The sample consists of 1 million to 1.2 million distinct CDR3 sequences, about two fifths of them appearing once. The receptor's source is a man aged 18 to 30 in good health. The sequencing input was blood.

CDR3 sequence: CASSSVAGGPYEQYF. The CDR3 DNA follows: TGTGCCAGCAGCTCCGTAGCGGGGGGGCCCTACGAGCAGTACTTC. The chain carries TRBV7-2 and TRBJ2-7; 11 bases map to TRBD2. After removal of 4 bases from V and 2 bases from J, the junction contained 4 bases not matched to a gene. CDR1 is SGHTA and CDR2 is FQGNSA in the germline V gene. CDR3 length equals 15 residues.